Listed below are T cell receptor beta chains from one sample, sequenced in a study of blood T cell repertoires in COVID-19. Method: immunoSEQ multiplex PCR; TCRdb's copy keeps in-frame clones and lacks some. The table lists about 230,000 clones, around 83% of them singletons. Sequencing was performed on peripheral blood. The source of these receptors is a man older than 75 with acute or convalescent COVID-19. Both conserved end residues are part of each CDR3. Fields, in order: J gene, clone size, D gene, V gene, CDR3 protein, CDR3 DNA. A D gene is named only where the DNA matches it firmly. Only part of the rows carry a size: once, few, many, or a class if the clone is expanded.

TRBJ2-1 . . TRBV18 CATSGIAADNEQFF TGTGCCACCTCCGGTATAGCGGCCGACAATGAGCAGTTCTTC
TRBJ2-7 . TRBD2 TRBV5-1 CASSLEASGSYEQYF TGCGCCAGCAGCTTGGAGGCTAGCGGGAGTTACGAGCAGTACTTC
TRBJ1-5 . . TRBV5-6 CASSLGRDQPQHF TGTGCCAGCAGCTTGGGCCGGGATCAGCCCCAGCATTTT
TRBJ1-2 once . TRBV2 CASSEAGGFPYGYTF TGTGCCAGCAGTGAAGCCGGGGGGTTCCCCTATGGCTACACCTTC
TRBJ2-5 . TRBD1 TRBV6-1 CASSDRGLGTQYF TGTGCCAGCAGTGACAGGGGGCTTGGGACCCAGTACTTC
TRBJ2-5 once . TRBV18 CASSDSQETQYF TGTGCCAGCTCGGACAGCCAAGAGACCCAGTACTTC
TRBJ1-4 . . TRBV4-1 CASSQASRRGNEKLFF TGCGCCAGCAGCCAGGCATCGCGCAGGGGTAATGAAAAACTGTTTTTT
TRBJ2-5 . TRBD2 TRBV10-2 CAGGLAGYQETQYF TGCGCCGGAGGACTAGCGGGGTACCAAGAGACCCAGTACTTC
TRBJ1-5 few . TRBV28 CASSHQPLGDQPQHF TGTGCCAGCAGTCACCAACCCCTGGGCGATCAGCCCCAGCATTTT
TRBJ2-1 . TRBD2 TRBV24-1 CATSAIAGGHNEQFF TGTGCCACCAGTGCAATAGCGGGAGGCCACAATGAGCAGTTCTTC